A selection of T cell receptor beta chains follows, all from one sample in a study of beta chain features in type 1 diabetes. Sequencing was performed with immunoSEQ multiplex PCR; in TCRdb, only in-frame clones are kept and a portion is missing. The table records 550,000 to 850,000 clones, over 10% of them present only once. Input material: naive CD4+ T cells from blood. These receptors all stem from a man aged 18 to 30 with type 1 diabetes. Both conserved end residues are part of each CDR3. The order of the fields is D gene, V gene, clone size, J gene, CDR3 protein, CDR3 DNA. The D gene is left open where the match is weak. Only part of the rows carry a size: once, few, many, or a class if the clone is expanded.

d_gene: .; v_gene: TRBV30; abundance: few; j_gene: TRBJ2-7; CDR3aa: CAWSVLGGIYEQYF; CDR3nt: TGTGCCTGGAGTGTACTAGGGGGAATCTACGAGCAGTACTTC
d_gene: .; v_gene: TRBV6-5; abundance: .; j_gene: TRBJ2-7; CDR3aa: CASMGGQAYEQYF; CDR3nt: TGTGCCAGCATGGGGGGACAAGCCTACGAGCAGTACTTC
d_gene: .; v_gene: TRBV19; abundance: .; j_gene: TRBJ2-7; CDR3aa: CASSIGTIYEQYF; CDR3nt: TGTGCCAGTAGTATCGGAACGATCTACGAGCAGTACTTC
d_gene: TRBD2; v_gene: TRBV18; abundance: few; j_gene: TRBJ2-1; CDR3aa: CASSPSGGAESEQFF; CDR3nt: TGTGCCAGCTCACCCAGCGGGGGGGCCGAGAGTGAGCAGTTCTTC
d_gene: .; v_gene: TRBV19; abundance: .; j_gene: TRBJ1-5; CDR3aa: CASGDLDMEPQHF; CDR3nt: TGTGCCAGTGGCGACCTAGACATGGAGCCCCAGCATTTT
d_gene: .; v_gene: TRBV11-3; abundance: .; j_gene: TRBJ2-7; CDR3aa: CASSLVGLAPYEQYF; CDR3nt: TGTGCCAGCAGCTTAGTGGGACTGGCCCCCTACGAGCAGTACTTC
d_gene: TRBD1; v_gene: TRBV2; abundance: .; j_gene: TRBJ1-2; CDR3aa: CASSEQGALRGYTF; CDR3nt: TGTGCCAGCAGTGAGCAGGGGGCTCTGAGAGGCTACACCTTC
d_gene: .; v_gene: TRBV30; abundance: .; j_gene: TRBJ1-6; CDR3aa: CAWSVESLGNSPLHF; CDR3nt: TGTGCCTGGAGTGTAGAGTCCCTGGGTAATTCACCCCTCCACTTT
d_gene: .; v_gene: TRBV7-2; abundance: .; j_gene: TRBJ1-1; CDR3aa: CASSLEPATNTEAFF; CDR3nt: TGTGCCAGCAGCTTAGAACCGGCGACGAACACTGAAGCTTTCTTT
d_gene: .; v_gene: TRBV19; abundance: .; j_gene: TRBJ2-4; CDR3aa: CASSETDHSRNIQYF; CDR3nt: TGTGCCAGTAGTGAGACAGATCACTCAAGGAACATTCAGTACTTC
d_gene: .; v_gene: TRBV18; abundance: few; j_gene: TRBJ2-3; CDR3aa: CASSRSSTDTQYF; CDR3nt: TGTGCCAGCTCCCGTAGCAGCACAGATACGCAGTATTTT
d_gene: TRBD1; v_gene: TRBV6-5; abundance: .; j_gene: TRBJ2-6; CDR3aa: CASSPDRAGANVLTF; CDR3nt: TGTGCCAGCAGCCCGGACAGGGCTGGGGCCAACGTCCTGACTTTC
d_gene: TRBD2; v_gene: TRBV19; abundance: .; j_gene: TRBJ2-5; CDR3aa: CASSISATSGYGETQYF; CDR3nt: TGTGCCAGTAGTATTTCCGCGACTAGCGGGTATGGAGAGACCCAGTACTTC
d_gene: .; v_gene: TRBV25-1; abundance: .; j_gene: TRBJ1-5; CDR3aa: CASSAAVGGPQHF; CDR3nt: TGTGCCAGCAGTGCAGCGGTGGGCGGGCCCCAGCATTTT
d_gene: .; v_gene: TRBV5-1; abundance: .; j_gene: TRBJ2-7; CDR3aa: CASSERGATDEQYF; CDR3nt: TGCGCCAGCAGCGAGAGGGGGGCCACGGACGAGCAGTACTTC
d_gene: TRBD1; v_gene: TRBV18; abundance: .; j_gene: TRBJ1-1; CDR3aa: CASSPRQGGSTEAFF; CDR3nt: TGTGCCAGCTCACCACGACAGGGGGGGAGCACTGAAGCTTTCTTT
d_gene: .; v_gene: TRBV29-1; abundance: .; j_gene: TRBJ1-2; CDR3aa: CSVEDLSAGGYTF; CDR3nt: TGCAGCGTTGAAGATCTTTCAGCGGGGGGCTACACCTTC
d_gene: .; v_gene: TRBV27; abundance: .; j_gene: TRBJ2-1; CDR3aa: CASSLLISSSYNEQFF; CDR3nt: TGTGCCAGCAGTTTATTAATCTCGAGCTCCTACAATGAGCAGTTCTTC
d_gene: .; v_gene: TRBV6-6; abundance: few; j_gene: TRBJ1-1; CDR3aa: CASSYGGVLYTEAFF; CDR3nt: TGTGCCAGCAGTTACGGGGGGGTCCTGTATACTGAAGCTTTCTTT
d_gene: .; v_gene: TRBV30; abundance: few; j_gene: TRBJ2-3; CDR3aa: CAWSVSDTQYF; CDR3nt: TGTGCCTGGAGTGTCTCAGATACGCAGTATTTT
d_gene: .; v_gene: TRBV27; abundance: .; j_gene: TRBJ2-6; CDR3aa: CASSLDGGSGANVLTF; CDR3nt: TGTGCCAGCAGTTTAGACGGGGGCTCTGGGGCCAACGTCCTGACTTTC
d_gene: .; v_gene: TRBV7-9; abundance: few; j_gene: TRBJ2-1; CDR3aa: CASSLVRQANYNEQFF; CDR3nt: TGTGCCAGCAGCTTAGTCCGGCAGGCCAACTACAATGAGCAGTTCTTC
d_gene: .; v_gene: TRBV6-4; abundance: few; j_gene: TRBJ2-6; CDR3aa: CATSQSSGANVLTF; CDR3nt: TGTGCCACCTCACAGAGCTCTGGGGCCAACGTCCTGACTTTC
d_gene: .; v_gene: TRBV28; abundance: .; j_gene: TRBJ2-3; CDR3aa: CASSPGTAATDTQYF; CDR3nt: TGTGCCAGCAGCCCCGGGACCGCCGCCACAGATACGCAGTATTTT
d_gene: TRBD1; v_gene: TRBV5-1; abundance: few; j_gene: TRBJ2-1; CDR3aa: CASSPGTGGFNEQFF; CDR3nt: TGCGCCAGCAGCCCCGGGACAGGGGGCTTCAATGAGCAGTTCTTC
d_gene: .; v_gene: TRBV6-6; abundance: few; j_gene: TRBJ2-7; CDR3aa: CATTRGEGSSYEQYF; CDR3nt: TGTGCCACGACAAGGGGAGAGGGGTCCTCCTACGAGCAGTACTTC
d_gene: .; v_gene: TRBV18; abundance: few; j_gene: TRBJ2-4; CDR3aa: CASLAEGNIQYF; CDR3nt: TGTGCCAGCTTAGCAGAAGGGAACATTCAGTACTTC
d_gene: .; v_gene: TRBV5-1; abundance: few; j_gene: TRBJ2-2; CDR3aa: CASSFSFTGELFF; CDR3nt: TGCGCCAGCAGCTTTAGTTTCACCGGGGAGCTGTTTTTT
d_gene: .; v_gene: TRBV25-1; abundance: few; j_gene: TRBJ1-4; CDR3aa: CASSGLRGPNEKLFF; CDR3nt: TGTGCCAGCAGTGGGCTACGGGGCCCTAATGAAAAACTGTTTTTT
d_gene: .; v_gene: TRBV2; abundance: .; j_gene: TRBJ2-7; CDR3aa: CASSAHEEVYEQYF; CDR3nt: TGTGCCAGCAGTGCCCACGAGGAGGTCTACGAGCAGTACTTC
d_gene: .; v_gene: TRBV9; abundance: .; j_gene: TRBJ2-1; CDR3aa: CASSVGVGPYNEQFF; CDR3nt: TGTGCCAGCAGCGTAGGAGTAGGGCCCTACAATGAGCAGTTCTTC
d_gene: .; v_gene: TRBV5-8; abundance: .; j_gene: TRBJ2-2; CDR3aa: CASSQLTGTNTGELFF; CDR3nt: TGTGCCAGCAGCCAACTGACAGGCACGAACACCGGGGAGCTGTTTTTT
d_gene: TRBD1; v_gene: TRBV5-1; abundance: .; j_gene: TRBJ1-4; CDR3aa: CASSSDRGYEKLFF; CDR3nt: TGCGCCAGCAGCTCGGACAGGGGGTATGAAAAACTGTTTTTT
d_gene: .; v_gene: TRBV30; abundance: .; j_gene: TRBJ1-6; CDR3aa: CAWSPRGSPLHF; CDR3nt: TGTGCCTGGAGCCCTCGGGGGTCACCCCTCCACTTT
d_gene: .; v_gene: TRBV10-1; abundance: .; j_gene: TRBJ2-5; CDR3aa: CASSGGTVGETQYF; CDR3nt: TGCGCCAGCAGTGGGGGAACAGTTGGAGAGACCCAGTACTTC
d_gene: .; v_gene: TRBV4-2; abundance: few; j_gene: TRBJ2-7; CDR3aa: CASSPQRGGGSYEQYF; CDR3nt: TGTGCCAGCAGCCCTCAAAGAGGAGGGGGAAGCTACGAGCAGTACTTC
d_gene: .; v_gene: TRBV9; abundance: few; j_gene: TRBJ2-1; CDR3aa: CASSVMVVAYNEQFF; CDR3nt: TGTGCCAGCAGCGTAATGGTAGTAGCCTACAATGAGCAGTTCTTC
d_gene: .; v_gene: TRBV7-9; abundance: few; j_gene: TRBJ1-1; CDR3aa: CASSLGAGVNTEAFF; CDR3nt: TGTGCCAGCAGCTTAGGGGCAGGGGTGAACACTGAAGCTTTCTTT
d_gene: .; v_gene: TRBV7-9; abundance: .; j_gene: TRBJ1-1; CDR3aa: CASSLGSGTRTEAFF; CDR3nt: TGTGCCAGCAGCTTAGGATCAGGGACGCGCACTGAAGCTTTCTTT
d_gene: .; v_gene: TRBV18; abundance: few; j_gene: TRBJ1-3; CDR3aa: CASSPGTGSGNTIYF; CDR3nt: TGTGCCAGCTCACCAGGGACTGGCTCTGGAAACACCATATATTTT
d_gene: .; v_gene: TRBV28; abundance: few; j_gene: TRBJ2-7; CDR3aa: CASSVGGSLYEQYF; CDR3nt: TGTGCCAGCAGTGTAGGCGGCTCCCTCTACGAGCAGTACTTC
d_gene: TRBD2; v_gene: TRBV30; abundance: few; j_gene: TRBJ2-3; CDR3aa: CAWTSGLAGGTDTQYF; CDR3nt: TGTGCCTGGACCTCGGGACTAGCGGGGGGCACAGATACGCAGTATTTT
d_gene: TRBD1; v_gene: TRBV6-6; abundance: .; j_gene: TRBJ2-5; CDR3aa: CASSDRGQETQYF; CDR3nt: TGTGCCAGCAGCGACAGGGGACAAGAGACCCAGTACTTC
d_gene: TRBD2; v_gene: TRBV7-7; abundance: few; j_gene: TRBJ2-5; CDR3aa: CASSFSGAETQYF; CDR3nt: TGTGCCAGCAGCTTTAGCGGGGCGGAGACCCAGTACTTC
d_gene: .; v_gene: TRBV2; abundance: few; j_gene: TRBJ1-2; CDR3aa: CASDRDSSYGYTF; CDR3nt: TGTGCCAGCGACCGGGACTCTAGCTATGGCTACACCTTC
d_gene: .; v_gene: TRBV30; abundance: few; j_gene: TRBJ1-1; CDR3aa: CAWSISGLRTEAFF; CDR3nt: TGTGCCTGGAGTATTTCAGGGCTTCGGACTGAAGCTTTCTTT
d_gene: TRBD1; v_gene: TRBV30; abundance: few; j_gene: TRBJ2-7; CDR3aa: CAANRGSYEQYF; CDR3nt: TGTGCCGCGAACAGGGGTTCCTACGAGCAGTACTTC
d_gene: .; v_gene: TRBV5-4; abundance: few; j_gene: TRBJ2-5; CDR3aa: CASSLLQPQETQYF; CDR3nt: TGTGCCAGCAGCTTGTTACAACCACAAGAGACCCAGTACTTC
d_gene: TRBD2; v_gene: TRBV9; abundance: .; j_gene: TRBJ2-7; CDR3aa: CASSEGLTSYEQYF; CDR3nt: TGTGCCAGCAGCGAGGGACTAACGTCCTACGAGCAGTACTTC
d_gene: .; v_gene: TRBV19; abundance: .; j_gene: TRBJ1-1; CDR3aa: CASTTLYVNMNTEAFF; CDR3nt: TGTGCCAGTACCACCCTTTATGTGAACATGAACACTGAAGCTTTCTTT
d_gene: TRBD1; v_gene: TRBV30; abundance: few; j_gene: TRBJ2-3; CDR3aa: CAWDTGTGKTDTQYF; CDR3nt: TGTGCCTGGGATACCGGGACAGGGAAAACAGATACGCAGTATTTT
d_gene: .; v_gene: TRBV9; abundance: .; j_gene: TRBJ2-3; CDR3aa: CASSVRSEPTDTQYF; CDR3nt: TGTGCCAGCAGCGTAAGGTCCGAACCCACAGATACGCAGTATTTT
d_gene: .; v_gene: TRBV7-9; abundance: .; j_gene: TRBJ2-5; CDR3aa: CASSLVTGFEETQYF; CDR3nt: TGTGCCAGCAGCTTAGTGACAGGCTTTGAAGAGACCCAGTACTTC
d_gene: TRBD2; v_gene: TRBV2; abundance: .; j_gene: TRBJ2-3; CDR3aa: CASIPPRRGGPDTQYF; CDR3nt: TGTGCCAGCATCCCCCCTAGGCGGGGGGGACCAGATACGCAGTATTTT